Shown below are 11 T cell receptor beta chains from a single sample sequenced in a study of cytomegalovirus exposure and HLA in healthy donors. PCR was performed using 60 Vbeta and 13 Jbeta primers. Using immunoSEQ multiplex PCR, the repertoire was profiled, and TCRdb retains in-frame clones only, with some absent. The sample lists about 99,000 clones, 76% seen once, with roughly 4.9% in the top ten. Source material: PBMCs. The receptors were sampled from a woman younger than 35 in good health and CMV-seropositive.

There are a few counts of this clone. The chain links TRBV7-8 to TRBJ2-5; 10 bases match TRBD1. V trimming: 4 bases; J trimming: 3 bases; junction bases outside the gene matches: 8. The CDR3 sequence is 16 residues long. CDR1 and CDR2 (germline): SGHVS, FQNEAQ. The CDR3 here is CASSYQPGQGKETQYF. CDR3 nucleotide sequence: TGTGCCAGCAGCTACCAGCCGGGACAGGGGAAAGAGACCCAGTACTTC.

The chain links TRBV7-9 to TRBJ2-7, with 9 bases identical to TRBD2. The germline gives CDR1 SEHNR, CDR2 FQNEAQ (reference sequence). The CDR3 length is 15 residues. V was pared by 7 bases and J by 7 bases, with 14 bases of the junction left unmatched. The CDR3 spells CASTPAGGTRWEQYF. The CDR3 nucleotides read TGTGCCAGCACCCCTGCGGGGGGGACGAGGTGGGAGCAGTACTTC.

The J gene is TRBJ1-1, the V gene TRBV18; the D is unclear. Trimming took off 2 bases at V and 11 bases at J, with 12 bases between the two ends. Germline values: CDR1 KGHSH, CDR2 LQKENI. This CDR3 region has 12 residues. CDR3 amino acids: CASSPTTDGAFF. CDR3 sequence (DNA): TGTGCCAGCTCACCAACCACAGATGGGGCTTTCTTT.

The J gene is TRBJ2-1, the V gene TRBV6-1; 7 bases line up with TRBD1. Germline CDR1 is MNHNS and CDR2 is SASEGT. V was clipped by 6 bases and J by 10 bases; unmatched bases: 9. The CDR3 spans 13 residues. CDR3 DNA sequence: TGTGCCAGCAGAAAACAGGGGCCGGGGGAGCAGTTCTTC. Its protein is CASRKQGPGEQFF.

The chain links TRBV4-1 to TRBJ2-2, with TRBD2 identical over 11 bases. Looked up from germline, CDR1 is MGHRA and CDR2 is YSYEKL. The V segment lost 1 base and the J segment 3 bases; nucleotides outside the gene matches: 4. The CDR3 totals 17 residues. Written as DNA, the CDR3 is TGCGCCAGCAGCCAAGTGGGTAGCGGGAGGGACACCGGGGAGCTGTTTTTT. Its translation is CASSQVGSGRDTGELFF.

The rearrangement links TRBV7-3 to TRBJ2-2; tentatively, D is TRBD2 (7 bases). Germline V gives CDR1 SGHTA, CDR2 FQGTGA. This CDR3 has 14 amino acids. With 5 bases removed from V and 10 bases from J, the gap between germline ends came to 17 bases. This CDR3 is CASSLNPGGAELFF. The CDR3 DNA sequence: TGTGCCAGCAGCCTCAATCCGGGGGGCGCGGAGCTGTTTTTT. The complete variable domain, with remaining parts taken from reference TRBV7-3 and TRBJ2-2, reads GAGVSQTPSNKVTEKGKYVELRCDPISGHTALYWYRQSLGQGPEFLIYFQGTGAADDSGLPNDRFFAVRPEGSVSTLKIQRTERGDSAVYLCASSLNPGGAELFFGEGSRLTVL.

The chain recombines TRBV19 with TRBJ1-2; D unresolved. Germline CDR1 is LNHDA and CDR2 is SQIVND (reference sequence). The CDR3 covers 12 residues. The V end lost 7 bases, the J end lost 2 bases, and 8 bases lay between the germline ends. The CDR3 bases are TGTGCCAGTAAAGTGGCAAACTATGGCTACACCTTC. Residues: CASKVANYGYTF.

The chain couples TRBV6-1 to TRBJ1-5, with no clear D. Germline V CDR1 and CDR2: MNHNS, SASEGT. The CDR3 has 15 amino acids. The V end lost 2 bases, the J end lost 4 bases, and 12 bases lay between the germline ends. For the CDR3, the DNA is TGTGCCAGCAGTGAAAGGAGTGGTGAGAATCAGCCCCAGCATTTT. It translates to CASSERSGENQPQHF.

The genes are TRBV6-1 and TRBJ2-3, with TRBD1 matching over 10 bases. This CDR3 is built from 15 residues. V lost 7 bases and J lost 2; bases outside the gene matches: 6. Germline V gene sequence: CDR1 MNHNS, CDR2 SASEGT. As DNA, the CDR3 is TGTGCCAGCACCCCGGGACAGGGGTCCACAGATACGCAGTATTTT. Translation: CASTPGQGSTDTQYF.

The CDR3 nucleotides are TGTGCCAGCAGAGTCGACAGGGCCGGCAATCAGCCCCAGCATTTT. Encoded protein: CASRVDRAGNQPQHF. The chain joins TRBV2 to TRBJ1-5; the match to TRBD1 covers 7 bases. The germline V gene has CDR1 SNHLY and CDR2 FYNNEI. V trimming: 6 bases; J trimming: 2 bases; junction bases outside the gene matches: 7. The CDR3 has 15 amino acids.

V gene TRBV11-1 combines with J gene TRBJ1-1, with D uncertain. V shed 0 bases and J shed 6 bases, with 11 bases lying between them. Per germline, CDR1 SGHAT and CDR2 FQDESV (reference sequence). The CDR3 length is 14 residues. In DNA, the CDR3 is TGTGCCAGCAGCTTAGCGTCGGGGAGCCCTGAAGCTTTCTTT. Its translation: CASSLASGSPEAFF.